This TCR beta chain was sequenced in a study of beta chain features in type 1 diabetes. CD4+ naive, central memory, regulatory and stem cell-like memory subsets were isolated by sorting on CD45RO/CCR7/CD25/CD127/CD95/CD27. V was shortened by 2 bases and J by 0 bases, with 9 bases between the two germline ends. The CDR3 is 15 amino acids. Germline CDR1 SGHDT, CDR2 YYEEEE. Findings of the study overall: The similarity of naive, central memory and Treg TCRB repertoires appeared greater among patients than among healthy donors. There was no resolution here of whether HLA type influences TCRB rearrangement.

TCRB transcripts that were expressed got sequenced, as all of the isolated RNA had been reverse transcribed. The table came from immunoSEQ multiplex PCR; TCRdb's copy has only in-frame clones and leaves some out. The sample yields under 400,000 clones, 13% to 15% seen once. At least ten counts were recorded for this clone. No antigen is known for it. The source material was central memory CD4+ T cells from blood. The genes are TRBV5-6 and TRBJ1-3; D ambiguous. The clonotype was recovered from a man aged 30 to 39 in good health. The chain's CDR3 is CASSFRASSGNTIYF. The CDR3 DNA is TGTGCCAGCAGCTTCAGAGCATCCTCTGGAAACACCATATATTTT.